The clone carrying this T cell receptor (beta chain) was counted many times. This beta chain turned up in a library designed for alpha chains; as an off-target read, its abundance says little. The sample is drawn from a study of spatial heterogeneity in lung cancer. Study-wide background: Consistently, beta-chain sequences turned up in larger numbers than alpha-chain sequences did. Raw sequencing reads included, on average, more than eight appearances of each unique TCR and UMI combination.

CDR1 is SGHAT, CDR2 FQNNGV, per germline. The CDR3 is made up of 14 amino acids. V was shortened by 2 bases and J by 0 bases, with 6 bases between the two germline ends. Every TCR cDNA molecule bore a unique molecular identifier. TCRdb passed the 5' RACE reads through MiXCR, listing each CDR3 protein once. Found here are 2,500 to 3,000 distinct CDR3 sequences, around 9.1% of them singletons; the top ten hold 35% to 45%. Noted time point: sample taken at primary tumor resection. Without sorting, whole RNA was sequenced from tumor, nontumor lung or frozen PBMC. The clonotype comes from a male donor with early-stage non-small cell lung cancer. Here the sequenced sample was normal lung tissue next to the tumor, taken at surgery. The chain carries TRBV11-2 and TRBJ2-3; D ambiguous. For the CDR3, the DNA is TGTGCCAGCAGCTTAATCCGTAGCACAGATACGCAGTATTTT. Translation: CASSLIRSTDTQYF.